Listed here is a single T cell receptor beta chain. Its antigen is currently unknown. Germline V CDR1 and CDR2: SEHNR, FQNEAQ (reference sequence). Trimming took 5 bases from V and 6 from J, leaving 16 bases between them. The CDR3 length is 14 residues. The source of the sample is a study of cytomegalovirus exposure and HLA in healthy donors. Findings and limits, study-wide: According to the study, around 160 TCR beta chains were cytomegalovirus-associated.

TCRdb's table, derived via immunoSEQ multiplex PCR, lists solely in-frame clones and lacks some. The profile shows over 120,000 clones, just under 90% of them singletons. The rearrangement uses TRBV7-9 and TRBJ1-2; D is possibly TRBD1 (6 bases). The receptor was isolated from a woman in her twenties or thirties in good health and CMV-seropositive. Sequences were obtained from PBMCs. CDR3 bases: TGTGCCAGCAGCCCCTCAGCCTCAGGGGATGGCTACACCTTC. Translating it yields CASSPSASGDGYTF.